This T cell receptor beta chain was profiled in a study of blood T cell repertoires in COVID-19. Study as a whole: Some COVID-19 samples were acute and others convalescent; all came from the United States, Italy and Spain.

Per the original data handling: Amplified reference gene primers provided the basis for estimating nucleated cell counts. Method: immunoSEQ multiplex PCR; TCRdb's copy keeps in-frame clones and lacks some. V, J and clone size reflect that table, while D and trimming were determined from the DNA. The sample has roughly 330,000 clones, more than 70% seen once; the top ten hold about 1.2%. CDR1 is LGHNA and CDR2 is YSLEER in the germline V gene. V was pared by 4 bases and J by 4 bases, with 9 bases between. The CDR3 has 13 amino acids. This chain uses TRBV4-3 with TRBJ2-3; D is unresolved. This TCR came from a woman aged 45 to 65 with acute or convalescent COVID-19. The source material was peripheral blood. CDR3 region: CASSPQESDTQYF. The CDR3 DNA is TGCGCCAGCAGCCCCCAAGAGTCAGATACGCAGTATTTT.